This passage covers 29 T cell receptor beta chains from one sample sequenced in a study of Ad26.COV2.S vaccination and SARS-CoV-2 variants. Sequencing was performed with immunoSEQ multiplex PCR; in TCRdb, only in-frame clones are kept and a portion is missing. The sample contains about 180,000 clones, roughly 89% of which appear only once. Here the sequenced sample was peripheral blood, taken after recovery from COVID-19. The receptors were sampled from a human donor who had recovered from COVID-19.

This chain uses TRBV7-3 with TRBJ2-5, with D possibly matching TRBD2 (6 bases). V lost 5 bases to trimming and J lost 5 bases, with 15 bases between them. The CDR3 sequence is 14 residues long. The germline V gene encodes CDR1 SGHTA and CDR2 FQGTGA. CDR3 protein: CASSPATSWETQYF. In DNA form, the CDR3 reads TGTGCCAGCAGCCCTGCTACTAGCTGGGAGACCCAGTACTTC.

The rearrangement uses TRBV5-4 and TRBJ2-1, with D tentatively TRBD1 (6 bases). The CDR3 totals 15 residues. Trimming removed 2 bases at V and 9 bases at J, with 18 bases between. CDR1 and CDR2 (germline): SGHNT, YYREEE (reference sequence). The CDR3 reads CASSFGPGERREQFF. CDR3 bases: TGTGCCAGCAGCTTTGGGCCAGGGGAGCGTCGTGAGCAGTTCTTC.

The chain combines TRBV9 with TRBJ2-1; possibly TRBD2 for D (6 bases). Trimming removed 0 bases from V and 5 bases from J, with 12 bases in between. Germline V gene data show CDR1 as SGDLS and CDR2 as YYNGEE. The CDR3 runs 15 residues. DNA of the CDR3: TGTGCCAGCAGCGTAGCGGCTAGCGTCAACAATGAGCAGTTCTTC. This encodes CASSVAASVNNEQFF. The entire variable domain, with the rest obtained from reference TRBV9 and TRBJ2-1, is as follows: DSGVTQTPKHLITATGQRVTLRCSPRSGDLSVYWYQQSLDQGLQFLIQYYNGEERAKGNILERFSAQQFPDLHSELNLSSLELGDSALYFCASSVAASVNNEQFFGPGTRLTVL.

The J gene is TRBJ2-2, the V gene TRBV5-1; no firm D call. Trimming cost V 4 bases and J 6 bases, with 13 bases left between them. This CDR3 is 14 amino acids long. Germline CDR1 and CDR2: SGHRS and YFSETQ. The CDR3 reads CASSPTTAAGELFF. The CDR3 DNA is TGCGCCAGCAGCCCAACAACGGCGGCCGGGGAGCTGTTTTTT.

The rearrangement links TRBV5-1 to TRBJ1-6, with a tentative D call TRBD1 (6 bases). This CDR3 is built from 16 residues. Germline V gives CDR1 SGHRS, CDR2 YFSETQ. Trimming took 4 bases from V and 7 from J, leaving 18 bases between them. The CDR3 DNA reads TGCGCCAGCAGCAATCAGGGGTTTGCCTCAAATTCACCCCTCCACTTT. Amino acids: CASSNQGFASNSPLHF.

The rearrangement joins TRBV25-1 to TRBJ2-3, with 10 bases lining up with TRBD1. Germline V lookup: CDR1 MGHDK, CDR2 SYGVNS. V trimming: 4 bases; J trimming: 3 bases; junction bases outside the gene matches: 4. CDR3 size: 15 residues. The CDR3 DNA reads as TGTGCCAGCAGTGCAGGACAGGGGGATACAGATACGCAGTATTTT. Residues: CASSAGQGDTDTQYF.

This chain links TRBV13 with TRBJ2-5; no firm D call. CDR3 length: 14 residues. V was shortened by 5 bases and J by 0 bases, with 10 bases between the two germline ends. Germline assignment: CDR1 PRHDT and CDR2 FYEKMQ (reference sequence). CDR3 region: CASSPSRNQETQYF. The CDR3 DNA sequence: TGTGCCAGCAGCCCCAGTCGGAACCAAGAGACCCAGTACTTC.

The V and J genes are TRBV20-1 and TRBJ2-3; 9 nucleotides align to TRBD2. The V gene end was trimmed by 3 bases and the J gene end by 0 bases; junction bases not matched to a gene: 10. Germline V CDR1 and CDR2: DFQATT, SNEGSKA (reference sequence). The CDR3 extends over 17 amino acids. Here the CDR3 reads CSASGLAFSTSTDTQYF. The CDR3 DNA sequence: TGCAGTGCTAGTGGACTAGCGTTCTCAACTAGCACAGATACGCAGTATTTT.

The chain has TRBV5-6 and TRBJ2-1; 7 nucleotides agree with TRBD1. The germline V gene has CDR1 SGHDT and CDR2 YYEEEE. CDR3 length: 14 amino acids. V was pared by 5 bases and J by 5 bases, with 7 bases of the junction left unmatched. CDR3 DNA sequence: TGTGCCAGCAGACGCCGTGACAGGGACAATGAGCAGTTCTTC. As protein: CASRRRDRDNEQFF.

The CDR3 region is CASSHPTLAGEQYF. In nucleotides, the CDR3 is TGTGCCAGCAGCCATCCGACCTTAGCGGGCGAGCAGTACTTC. J is TRBJ2-7 and V is TRBV13, with TRBD2 matching 7 bases. The V gene end was trimmed by 5 bases and the J gene end by 6 bases; junction bases not matched to a gene: 10. The CDR3 consists of 14 residues. Per the germline V gene, CDR1 is PRHDT and CDR2 is FYEKMQ (reference sequence).

This chain links TRBV7-6 with TRBJ1-6; D perhaps matches TRBD1 (6 bases). The CDR3 is made up of 15 amino acids. Germline lookup yields CDR1 SGHVS and CDR2 FNYEAQ. Trimming stripped 2 bases from V and 6 bases from J, with 11 bases between. CDR3 bases: TGTGCCAGCAGCTTATCTTGGACAGCTAATTCACCCCTCCACTTT. This codes for CASSLSWTANSPLHF.

This rearrangement joins TRBV12-3 or TRBV12-4 to TRBJ2-5; 7 nucleotides agree with TRBD2. J lost 3 bases, V lost 8 bases, and 3 bases had no gene match. The CDR3 contains 12 residues. CDR3 sequence: CASGRGEETQYF. CDR3 sequence (DNA): TGTGCCAGCGGCCGGGGGGAAGAGACCCAGTACTTC.

The chain combines TRBV25-1 with TRBJ2-5; D remains unclear. CDR1 MGHDK and CDR2 SYGVNS come from the germline V gene. The length of the CDR3 is 14 residues. Trimming pared 0 bases from V and 5 bases from J, leaving 10 bases between. CDR3 sequence reads: CASSEYRLAETQYF. The CDR3 DNA is TGTGCCAGCAGTGAATATAGGCTGGCGGAGACCCAGTACTTC.

This chain joins TRBV12-3 or TRBV12-4 and TRBJ1-1; D ambiguous. This CDR3 is built from 13 residues. Trimming removed 2 bases from V and 4 bases from J, with 8 bases in between. The CDR3 loop reads CASSLLGSTEAFF. For the CDR3, the DNA is TGTGCCAGCAGTTTACTGGGCTCCACTGAAGCTTTCTTT.

J is TRBJ2-7 and V is TRBV7-9, with D tentatively TRBD2 (5 bases). Germline V CDR1 and CDR2: SEHNR, FQNEAQ (reference sequence). V lost 6 bases and J lost 7, with 19 bases in between. CDR3 length equals 14 residues. The CDR3: CASSLAASSGEQYF. CDR3 bases: TGTGCCAGCAGTTTGGCGGCCTCCTCGGGGGAGCAGTACTTC. Variable domain in full (rest from reference TRBV7-9 and TRBJ2-7): DTGVSQNPRHKITKRGQNVTFRCDPISEHNRLYWYRQTLGQGPEFLTYFQNEAQLEKSRLLSDRFSAERPKGSFSTLEIQRTEQGDSAMYLCASSLAASSGEQYFGPGTRLTVT.

The chain links TRBV19 to TRBJ2-7; TRBD1 agrees at 8 bases. Germline CDR1 and CDR2: LNHDA and SQIVND (reference sequence). J lost 2 bases, V lost 7 bases, and 10 bases had no gene match. The length of the CDR3 is 15 residues. This CDR3 reads CASTPRDRFPYEQYF. The CDR3 DNA is TGTGCCAGTACCCCCCGGGACAGGTTTCCCTACGAGCAGTACTTC.

This clone occurred once. V usage is TRBV9 and J usage is TRBJ1-5, with no clear D. Germline CDR1 SGDLS, CDR2 YYNGEE. Between the trimmed V and J ends, which lost 4 bases and 4 bases, there was a span of 9 bases. The CDR3 consists of 13 residues. This chain's CDR3 is CASSTDGNQPQHF. CDR3 in DNA: TGTGCCAGCAGCACGGATGGGAATCAGCCCCAGCATTTT.

The chain recombines TRBV19 with TRBJ1-5; 9 bases line up with TRBD1. V lost 7 bases, J lost 3 bases, and 7 bases stayed unmatched. Germline CDR1 reads LNHDA; CDR2 reads SQIVND (reference sequence). The CDR3 has 15 residues. The CDR3, as DNA: TGTGCCAGTACCCAGGACAGGGGACACAATCAGCCCCAGCATTTT. Amino acids: CASTQDRGHNQPQHF. Looking up the rest from reference TRBV19 and TRBJ1-5 gives the full variable domain: DGGITQSPKYLFRKEGQNVTLSCEQNLNHDAMYWYRQDPGQGLRLIYYSQIVNDFQKGDIAEGYSVSREKKESFPLTVTSAQKNPTAFYLCASTQDRGHNQPQHFGDGTRLSIL.

The chain has TRBV3-1 (or the pseudogene TRBV3-2) and TRBJ1-5; no definite D call. The V gene lost 8 bases and the J gene lost 0 bases, with 11 bases spanning the gap. The V gene's germline CDR1 is LGHDT and CDR2 YNNKEL (reference sequence). This CDR3 has 14 amino acids. The DNA of the CDR3 is TGTGCCAGCTCGCGCGTATATAGCAATCAGCCCCAGCATTTT. Its translation is CASSRVYSNQPQHF.

The chain uses TRBV28 and TRBJ2-7; D might be TRBD2 (6 bases). Trimming left V 1 base short and J 0 bases short, with 13 bases between. The CDR3 has 16 amino acids. Germline CDR1 reads MDHEN; CDR2 reads SYDVKM. The CDR3 region has the DNA TGTGCCAGCAGTTTATCGGGGGTGAGGGGCTCCTACGAGCAGTACTTC. It codes for CASSLSGVRGSYEQYF.

The chain couples TRBV20-1 to TRBJ2-7, with TRBD2 identical over 12 bases. Per the germline V gene, CDR1 is DFQATT and CDR2 is SNEGSKA (reference sequence). J gave up 8 bases and V 3 bases, and 11 bases lay outside the gene matches. The CDR3 has 15 amino acids. The chain's CDR3 is CSASDLAGGPRKQYF. The CDR3 region has the DNA TGCAGTGCTAGTGACCTAGCGGGAGGGCCGAGGAAGCAGTACTTC.

The chain employs TRBV27 and TRBJ2-1, with TRBD1 identical over 9 bases. Germline trimming cut 0 bases from V and 8 bases from J; bases unmatched to any gene: 11. The CDR3 has 17 amino acids. Germline V gene sequence: CDR1 MNHEY, CDR2 SMNVEV (reference sequence). CDR3 nucleotides: TGTGCCAGCAGTTTATCGAAGCAGGACAGGGGTTCGTATGAGCAGTTCTTC. Protein product: CASSLSKQDRGSYEQFF.

V gene TRBV9 combines with J gene TRBJ2-3; TRBD1 matches 7 bases. CDR1 is SGDLS, CDR2 YYNGEE, per germline. This CDR3 has 14 amino acids. J gave up 6 bases and V 3 bases, and 7 bases lay outside the gene matches. CDR3 sequence (DNA): TGTGCCAGCAGCGAACCGACAGGGTACGATACGCAGTATTTT. It translates to CASSEPTGYDTQYF. The variable domain in full, with the rest retrieved from reference TRBV9 and TRBJ2-3, is DSGVTQTPKHLITATGQRVTLRCSPRSGDLSVYWYQQSLDQGLQFLIQYYNGEERAKGNILERFSAQQFPDLHSELNLSSLELGDSALYFCASSEPTGYDTQYFGPGTRLTVL.

CDR3 loop: CASSVLLPNEKLFF. The CDR3, as DNA: TGTGCCAGCAGCGTACTGCTCCCTAATGAAAAACTGTTTTTT. The rearrangement links TRBV5-6 to TRBJ1-4; D is unresolved. Germline assignment: CDR1 SGHDT and CDR2 YYEEEE. With 4 bases removed from V and 3 bases from J, the gap between germline ends came to 10 bases. This CDR3 spans 14 amino acids.

This sequence joins TRBV9 and TRBJ2-5; the D gene is possibly TRBD1 (7 bases). Germline CDR1 reads SGDLS; CDR2 reads YYNGEE. The CDR3 covers 14 residues. V gave up 0 bases and J gave up 5 bases, with 11 bases separating them. The CDR3 DNA follows: TGTGCCAGCAGCGTAGTCAGGGGGAGGGAGACCCAGTACTTC. The encoded protein is CASSVVRGRETQYF.

The gene calls are TRBV19 and TRBJ2-3, with D possibly being TRBD2 (6 bases). The V and J ends lost 8 bases and 2 bases respectively, with 20 bases between them. The CDR3 contains 16 residues. Germline V gives CDR1 LNHDA, CDR2 SQIVND (reference sequence). This CDR3 is CASRGRLVGATDTQYF. CDR3 DNA sequence: TGTGCCAGTCGGGGTCGACTAGTAGGAGCCACAGATACGCAGTATTTT.

This chain connects TRBV9 to TRBJ2-2; the match to TRBD1 covers 7 bases. The germline gives CDR1 SGDLS, CDR2 YYNGEE. With 4 bases clipped from V and 1 base from J, the junction kept 4 bases outside the gene matches. The CDR3 loop spans 15 amino acids. The CDR3 DNA reads as TGTGCCAGCAGCTTTCGACAGGGGAACACCGGGGAGCTGTTTTTT. Translated: CASSFRQGNTGELFF.

This clone occurred once. This chain links TRBV6-5 with TRBJ2-3; D remains ambiguous. Trimming removed 6 bases at V and 5 bases at J, with 12 bases between. The germline gives CDR1 MNHEY, CDR2 SVGAGI. The CDR3 covers 13 residues. CDR3 bases: TGTGCCAGCAGCCCCTGGGGTCTAGATACGCAGTATTTT. Its translation: CASSPWGLDTQYF.

V gene TRBV5-1 combines with J gene TRBJ2-3; the D gene is possibly TRBD2 (5 bases). Germline-derived CDR1 and CDR2 are SGHRS and YFSETQ. The CDR3 length is 12 residues. The ends were cut back, 2 bases at V and 6 bases at J, with 7 bases in the middle. CDR3 in DNA: TGCGCCAGCAGCTTAAGAGGGGATACGCAGTATTTT. Encoded protein: CASSLRGDTQYF.